Sequencing of this TCR beta chain was carried out in a study of CD8 T cells in Susac syndrome. J was trimmed by 2 bases and V by 4 bases; bases with no gene match: 8. The length of the CDR3 is 14 residues. The germline V gene has CDR1 DFQATT and CDR2 SNEGSKA (reference sequence). An input of about 0.5 to 1 ug of RNA was subjected to reverse transcription using random hexamers. It was immunoSEQ multiplex PCR that amplified TCR beta CDR3 across 54 Vbeta and 13 Jbeta. TCRdb ran MiXCR on the immunoSEQ multiplex PCR reads and lists one entry per CDR3 protein. The data show about 150,000 distinct CDR3 sequences, 93% seen once.

This TCR was recovered from a human donor with multiple sclerosis. The sequenced sample was CD4+ T cells from PBMCs. This chain connects TRBV20-1 to TRBJ2-7, with 7 bases identical to TRBD2. The CDR3 bases are TGCAGTGCTATTAGTTCTACTAGCGCCTACGAGCAGTACTTC. This sequence encodes CSAISSTSAYEQYF.